This TCR beta chain comes out of a study of beta chain features in type 1 diabetes. Whole-study findings and limits: More deletions and fewer insertions at VDJ junctions were seen in type 1 diabetes patients.

What was sequenced were expressed TCRB transcripts, since all of the isolated RNA had been reverse transcribed. Sequencing used immunoSEQ multiplex PCR; TCRdb keeps in-frame clones, though not all of them. The sample has 130,000 to 150,000 clones; 9% to 9.5% are singletons. The CDR3 spans 11 residues. Per the germline V gene, CDR1 is SGHTA and CDR2 is FQGNSA. V shed 2 bases and J shed 13 bases, with 11 bases lying between them. In its sample, this clone was seen a few times. Antigen: not known. This chain connects TRBV7-2 to TRBJ2-5, with a tentative D call TRBD2 (6 bases). The sequence was collected from a man between 18 and 29 years old in good health. The source material was central memory CD4+ T cells from blood. CDR3 DNA: TGTGCCAGCAGCTTAAGGAGGGAAATGTACTTC. This encodes CASSLRREMYF.